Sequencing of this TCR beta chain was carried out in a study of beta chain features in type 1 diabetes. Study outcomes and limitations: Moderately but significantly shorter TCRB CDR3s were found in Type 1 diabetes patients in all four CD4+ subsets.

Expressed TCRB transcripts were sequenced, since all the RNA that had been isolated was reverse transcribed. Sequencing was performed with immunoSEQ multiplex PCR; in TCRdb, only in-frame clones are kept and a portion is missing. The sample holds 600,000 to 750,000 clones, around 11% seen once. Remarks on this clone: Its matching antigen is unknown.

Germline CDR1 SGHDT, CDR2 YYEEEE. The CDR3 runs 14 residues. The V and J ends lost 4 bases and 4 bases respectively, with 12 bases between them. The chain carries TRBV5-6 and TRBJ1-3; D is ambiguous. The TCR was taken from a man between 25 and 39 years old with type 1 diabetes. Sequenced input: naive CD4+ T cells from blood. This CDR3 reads CASSQLSGGNTIYF. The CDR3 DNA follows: TGTGCCAGCAGCCAACTATCGGGAGGAAACACCATATATTTT.